Shown below are 11 T cell receptor beta chains from a single sample sequenced in a study of blood T cell repertoires in COVID-19. Sequenced by immunoSEQ multiplex PCR; TCRdb stores in-frame clones only, minus some. Among over 200,000 clones listed, roughly 77% were seen once. The specimen was peripheral blood. These receptors came from an elderly woman with acute or convalescent COVID-19.

The chain uses TRBV27 and TRBJ2-3; D is unresolved. CDR1 is MNHEY, CDR2 SMNVEV, per germline (reference sequence). V was cut by 3 bases and J by 0 bases, with 10 bases left in between. The CDR3 spans 15 residues. CDR3 nucleotides: TGTGCCAGCAGTTTTCTTTTAACTAGCACAGATACGCAGTATTTT. Protein sequence: CASSFLLTSTDTQYF.

This chain uses TRBV24-1 with TRBJ1-2; D unresolved. Germline V gene data show CDR1 as KGHDR and CDR2 as SFDVKD. This CDR3 contains 13 residues. V shed 2 bases and J shed 7 bases, with 10 bases lying between them. CDR3 residues: CATSDSILRGYTF. The CDR3 DNA reads TGTGCCACCAGTGATTCGATTCTACGTGGCTACACCTTC.

This clone appeared a single time. This rearrangement joins TRBV5-1 to TRBJ1-6; 7 bases fit TRBD1. V shed 3 bases and J 8 bases; nucleotides not matched to a gene: 11. Germline-derived CDR1 and CDR2 are SGHRS and YFSETQ. There are 16 residues in the CDR3. The CDR3 coding sequence is TGCGCCAGCAGCTACGAGGGGGCGCTAGGTTATTCACCCCTCCACTTT. It codes for CASSYEGALGYSPLHF.

This rearrangement joins TRBV12-3 or TRBV12-4 to TRBJ2-7; TRBD2 might be the D (5 bases). The CDR3 runs 12 residues. The ends were cut back, 7 bases at V and 3 bases at J, with 10 bases in the middle. The CDR3 loop reads CASTRTGYEQYF. The CDR3 bases are TGTGCCAGCACCAGGACTGGCTACGAGCAGTACTTC.

The chain carries TRBV11-2 and TRBJ2-7; TRBD1 might be the D (6 bases). Trimming removed 1 base from V and 9 bases from J, with 16 bases in between. This CDR3 is built from 14 residues. Germline lookup yields CDR1 SGHAT and CDR2 FQNNGV. The CDR3 is CASSLVRGFGLQYF. The CDR3 DNA follows: TGTGCCAGCAGCTTAGTGAGGGGGTTCGGGTTGCAGTACTTC.

The V and J genes are TRBV29-1 and TRBJ1-2; D is perhaps TRBD1 (6 bases). The CDR3 totals 13 residues. Germline loops: CDR1 SQVTM, CDR2 ANQGSEA. With 7 bases removed from V and 8 bases from J, the gap between germline ends came to 20 bases. CDR3 coding DNA: TGCAGCGCCTCCAACACAGGGCTTGGGGGCTACACCTTC. Translating it yields CSASNTGLGGYTF.

This chain connects TRBV7-8 to TRBJ1-6; D possibly corresponds to TRBD1 (5 bases). Per the germline V gene, CDR1 is SGHVS and CDR2 is FQNEAQ. This CDR3 is built from 15 residues. Trimming shortened V by 2 bases and J by 6 bases, and 11 bases separated the two germline ends. DNA of the CDR3: TGTGCCAGCAGCTTACAGGGCCCCCCTAATTCACCCCTCCACTTT. Amino acid sequence: CASSLQGPPNSPLHF.

The sample holds one count of this clone. CDR3 sequence: CASSQGQGLGGYTF. The CDR3 nucleotides are TGTGCCAGCAGCCAGGGACAGGGCTTAGGTGGCTACACCTTC. The chain combines TRBV7-9 with TRBJ1-2, with TRBD1 matching over 9 bases. This CDR3 is built from 14 residues. Germline-derived CDR1 and CDR2 are SEHNR and FQNEAQ (reference sequence). Trimming took 5 bases from V and 7 from J; bases not matched to a gene: 8.

The V call is TRBV21-1, the J call TRBJ1-4. TRBV21-1 is a known pseudogene. The CDR3 has 16 residues. As DNA, the CDR3 is TGTGCCAGCAGCAAAATCGGGGGAGGGCTAGATGAAAAACTGTTTTTT. Translated, it gives CASSKIGGGLDEKLFF.

The chain couples TRBV14 to TRBJ2-1, with TRBD1 identical over 8 bases. The germline CDR1 and CDR2 sequences are SGHDN and FVKESK. The CDR3 sequence is 16 residues long. V dropped 3 bases and J dropped 7; count of bases not matched to a gene: 11. This CDR3 reads CASSQAGTGTRNEQFF. In DNA form, the CDR3 reads TGTGCCAGCAGCCAGGCCGGGACAGGAACTAGGAATGAGCAGTTCTTC.

V and J are TRBV3-1 (or the pseudogene TRBV3-2) and TRBJ2-7; 13 nucleotides line up with TRBD2. J gave up 2 bases and V 4 bases, and 8 bases lay outside the gene matches. Germline-derived CDR1 and CDR2 are LGHDT and YNNKEL (reference sequence). This CDR3 contains 17 residues. The CDR3: CASSRVRTSGSPYEQYF. The CDR3 DNA reads as TGTGCCAGCAGCCGCGTCAGGACTAGCGGGAGTCCCTACGAGCAGTACTTC.